What follows are 4 T cell receptor beta chains derived from one specimen sequenced in a study of blood T cell repertoires in COVID-19. Some clones are missing from TCRdb's copy, which holds only in-frame ones; the method was immunoSEQ multiplex PCR. The sample shows just over 250,000 clones, approximately 88% of them seen only once. Material: peripheral blood. The receptors here all came from a woman in her 70s with COVID-19, enrolled during active disease.

This clone was found a few times. The chain carries TRBV4-2 and TRBJ2-3; 8 bases are a match to TRBD1. The CDR3 is 15 residues long. V was clipped by 3 bases and J by 4 bases; unmatched bases: 6. CDR1 and CDR2 (germline): LGHNA, YNFKEQ. CDR3 residues: CASSQETGDADTQYF. In nucleotides, the CDR3 is TGTGCCAGCAGCCAGGAGACAGGGGATGCAGATACGCAGTATTTT.

The V and J genes are TRBV18 and TRBJ1-5, with 7 bases that match TRBD1. The trim removed 6 bases at V and 5 bases at J, leaving 7 bases unmatched. Germline V lookup: CDR1 KGHSH, CDR2 LQKENI. CDR3 size: 14 residues. CDR3: CASSRGRGDQPQHF. In nucleotides, the CDR3 is TGTGCCAGCTCGCGGGGCAGGGGGGATCAGCCCCAGCATTTT.

V gene TRBV5-1 combines with J gene TRBJ1-3; D possibly corresponds to TRBD1 (6 bases). This CDR3 is 16 amino acids long. Between the trimmed V and J ends, which lost 1 base and 2 bases, there was a span of 13 bases. In germline, CDR1 is SGHRS, CDR2 YFSETQ. Here the CDR3 DNA reads TGCGCCAGCAGCTTGCGCGGGGGCTACACTGGAAACACCATATATTTT. It translates to CASSLRGGYTGNTIYF. Supplemented by reference TRBV5-1 and TRBJ1-3, the full variable domain reads KAGVTQTPRYLIKTRGQQVTLSCSPISGHRSVSWYQQTPGQGLQFLFEYFSETQRNKGNFPGRFSGRQFSNSRSEMNVSTLELGDSALYLCASSLRGGYTGNTIYFGEGSWLTVV.

This chain connects TRBV12-1 to TRBJ2-1; the table's D call, TRBD1, has no DNA check behind it. TRBV12-1 is marked as a pseudogene. The CDR3 totals 15 residues. The CDR3 bases are TGTGCCAGCAGCTACGGACAGTCCCGATACAATGAGCAGTTCTTC. It encodes CASSYGQSRYNEQFF.